These 7 T cell receptor beta chains were all obtained from the same sample, sequenced in a study of T-cell reconstitution after alpha-beta-depleted transplantation in children. Study-wide results and limits: It was reported that alpha-beta T cells came from several hundred expanded graft clones (about two months after transplant).

Unique molecular identifiers were used in preparing the TCRbeta library. TCRdb processed the PCR reads anew with MiXCR; each CDR3 protein has one entry. The sample carries about 32,000 distinct CDR3 sequences, 5.5% to 8% recorded once. These TCRs' antigens remain unknown. The sample here was peripheral blood, taken 60 days after TCRalphabeta/CD19-depleted stem cell transplant. Source of these receptors: a child less than two years old who had a stem cell transplant for acute myeloid leukemia, so the T cells may come from the graft donor.

This clonotype was recorded many times. The chain combines TRBV20-1 with TRBJ1-2, with D hard to call. With 5 bases removed from V and 6 bases from J, the gap between germline ends came to 7 bases. This CDR3 region has 10 residues. From germline, CDR1 is DFQATT and CDR2 SNEGSKA (reference sequence). The CDR3: CSAPNDGYTF. The CDR3 nucleotides read TGCAGTGCTCCCAATGATGGCTACACCTTC.

There are many counts of this clonotype. The genes are TRBV29-1 and TRBJ2-1; 7 bases line up with TRBD1. Germline values: CDR1 SQVTM, CDR2 ANQGSEA. The CDR3 has 13 residues. The V and J ends lost 7 bases and 1 base, in that order; junction bases with no gene match: 4. CDR3 in DNA: TGCAGCGCCCGGGACAGTTCCTACAATGAGCAGTTCTTC. Translating it yields CSARDSSYNEQFF.

For this clonotype: This may arise from a read error, as a much more abundant clone is one base away. The chain is built from TRBV9 and TRBJ2-1; D is perhaps TRBD1 (6 bases). The ends were cut back, 8 bases at V and 10 bases at J, with 22 bases in the middle. This CDR3 contains 14 residues. From germline, CDR1 is SGDLS and CDR2 YYNGEE. The CDR3 nucleotides read TGTGCCAGTGCAGGGGACCCCGAGTATAGCGAGCAGTTCTTC. The encoded protein is CASAGDPEYSEQFF.

In its sample, this clonotype was seen many times. The chain uses TRBV12-3 or TRBV12-4 and TRBJ2-1, with unresolved D. The ends were cut back, 5 bases at V and 8 bases at J, with 10 bases in the middle. This CDR3 spans 12 amino acids. The CDR3 loop is CASSPVSDEQFF. Here the CDR3 DNA reads TGTGCCAGCAGTCCTGTGAGCGATGAGCAGTTCTTC.

This clonotype was observed many times. The rearrangement uses TRBV20-1 and TRBJ2-3; 8 bases are shared with TRBD2. The junction had 1 base not matched to a gene; V was cut back by 3 bases and J by 5 bases. Germline loops: CDR1 DFQATT, CDR2 SNEGSKA (reference sequence). The CDR3 is made up of 12 amino acids. The CDR3 loop is CSASGRVDTQYF. The CDR3 DNA reads as TGCAGTGCTAGCGGGAGGGTAGATACGCAGTATTTT.

This clonotype appeared many times. The chain couples TRBV30 to TRBJ2-3, with D maybe TRBD1 (5 bases). This CDR3 has 14 amino acids. Germline CDR1 and CDR2: GTSNPN and SVGIG (reference sequence). Trimming removed 2 bases from V and 1 base from J, with 10 bases in between. The CDR3 coding sequence is TGTGCCTGGAGTACAGGAATCCGCACAGATACGCAGTATTTT. Its protein is CAWSTGIRTDTQYF.

This clonotype was detected many times. The chain carries TRBV29-1 and TRBJ2-5; 8 bases are shared with TRBD1. This CDR3 is 14 amino acids long. With 6 bases clipped from V and 5 bases from J, the junction kept 11 bases outside the gene matches. The germline V gene has CDR1 SQVTM and CDR2 ANQGSEA. The CDR3 reads CSVRRTGNKETQYF. The CDR3 DNA sequence: TGCAGCGTCCGGAGGACAGGGAACAAGGAGACCCAGTACTTC.